Listed below are T cell receptor beta chains from one sample, sequenced in a study of CD8 T cells in ankylosing spondylitis. TCRdb reanalysed the 5' RACE reads using MiXCR and keeps one entry per CDR3 protein. The sample holds 350,000 or so distinct CDR3 sequences; under 15% are singletons and the top ten take about 1%. Material: blood, either unsorted or a sorted T cell fraction (not recorded which). The receptors come from a male donor with ankylosing spondylitis or in good health (not recorded which). Both conserved end residues are part of each CDR3. The D gene is left open where the match is weak. Where a row states a size, it is once, few, many or the class of an expanded clone; other rows omit it.

J gene,clone size,D gene,V gene,CDR3 DNA,CDR3 protein
TRBJ2-7,.,TRBD1,TRBV7-2,TGTGCCAGCAGCGCAAGTCCTGGACAGGACGAGCAGTACTTC,CASSASPGQDEQYF
TRBJ2-2,.,.,TRBV5-1,TGCGCCAGCAGCTTATCGGTCGGGGGCGCCGGGGAGCTGTTTTTT,CASSLSVGGAGELFF
TRBJ1-1,few,TRBD1,TRBV5-1,TGCGCCAGCAGCCAGACAGGGGTAGTGAACACTGAAGCTTTCTTT,CASSQTGVVNTEAFF
TRBJ1-5,.,.,TRBV20-1,TGCAGTGCGCAACCTGGGATTACCAATCAGCCCCAGCATTTT,CSAQPGITNQPQHF
TRBJ1-5,few,.,TRBV10-3,TGTGCCATCAGGGCACAGGGCACAAGCAATCAGCCCCAGCATTTT,CAIRAQGTSNQPQHF
TRBJ1-1,few,.,TRBV7-9,TGTGCCAGCAGCTGGGGGGTTTCGAACACTGAAGCTTTCTTT,CASSWGVSNTEAFF
TRBJ1-2,.,TRBD1,TRBV7-2,TGTGCCAGCAGCCCAGTGACAGGGGGCGGTGGCTACACCTTC,CASSPVTGGGGYTF
TRBJ2-1,many,TRBD2,TRBV12-3/TRBV12-4,TGTGCCAGCAGTCCCCTAAGTCTAGCGGGAATCGTATTTGAGCAGTTCTTC,CASSPLSLAGIVFEQFF
TRBJ2-3,few,.,TRBV20-1,TGCAGTGCTAGTCTTGGGGGCATGACAGATACGCAGTATTTT,CSASLGGMTDTQYF
TRBJ2-1,few,TRBD2,TRBV20-1,TGCAGTGCCACTAGCGGGGGGGCGGTCAATGAGCAGTTCTTC,CSATSGGAVNEQFF
TRBJ1-2,few,TRBD1,TRBV2,TGTGCCAGCAGTGAAGACAGGGGGCCCTATGGCTACACCTTC,CASSEDRGPYGYTF
TRBJ2-3,few,.,TRBV5-1,TGCGCCAGCAGCTGGGGGTCGGGGAGGAGCACAGATACGCAGTATTTT,CASSWGSGRSTDTQYF
TRBJ1-6,.,TRBD1,TRBV6-1,TGTGCCAGCAGTGAAGAGACAGGGGGAGTTCGTTCACCCCTCCACTTT,CASSEETGGVRSPLHF
TRBJ1-1,.,TRBD1,TRBV30,TGTGCCTGGAGTCAGGGGGGTGAAGCTTTCTTT,CAWSQGGEAFF